The rows below give T cell receptor beta chains drawn from one sample of a study of shared clonotypes between healthy human individuals. The repertoire was sequenced with immunoSEQ multiplex PCR; TCRdb's copy has only in-frame clones and lacks some. The repertoire consists of millions of clones, with 85% to 95% occurring once and the leading ten covering 1.1%. The sample was naive CD8+ T cells sorted from blood. The origin of the receptors is a man aged 18 to 30 in good health. Each CDR3 is given without its conserved first and last residue. D genes are given only for firm matches.

D,V,J,CDR3
TRBD1,TRBV6-5,TRBJ1-4,ASSYTGTGDEKLF
NA,TRBV6-5,TRBJ2-2,ASSSFGAGTGELF
NA,TRBV10-1,TRBJ1-3,ASSDGIGDTIY
TRBD1,TRBV5-4,TRBJ2-5,ASRPGTGETQY
NA,TRBV7-9,TRBJ1-5,ASSLGQSNQPQH
TRBD2,TRBV13,TRBJ2-7,ASSPGLAGGVFSEQY
NA,TRBV27,TRBJ2-6,ASSPLLNRYTGANVLT
TRBD1,TRBV15,TRBJ1-2,ATSRGVQGAELDGYT
NA,TRBV12-5,TRBJ2-1,ASGLVGGASDEQF
NA,TRBV29-1,TRBJ2-3,SVEEADSTDTQY
NA,TRBV7-8,TRBJ2-1,ASSLVSGTF
TRBD1,TRBV9,TRBJ1-6,ASSATGEASPLH
NA,TRBV4-1,TRBJ1-2,ASSQPGIYGYT
NA,TRBV4-1,TRBJ2-3,ASSQVDTSTDTQY
NA,TRBV5-6,TRBJ2-1,ASSFQGIEQF
NA,TRBV6-5,TRBJ2-7,ASSYANEVRVEEQY
NA,TRBV5-1,TRBJ2-7,ASSPRGGSYEQY
NA,TRBV5-4,TRBJ2-1,ASSLVGGYNEQF
TRBD1,TRBV7-9,TRBJ2-7,ASSKRDSYEQY
NA,TRBV2,TRBJ2-1,ASCLDKSSYNEQF
NA,TRBV11-2,TRBJ2-3,ASSFTSSSTDTQY
TRBD1,TRBV6-5,TRBJ2-7,ASRAGQGAYEQY
TRBD1,TRBV11-2,TRBJ2-7,ASSLSGGHGQY
TRBD1,TRBV29-1,TRBJ2-7,SVEDWGRQGKSYEQY
NA,TRBV4-1,TRBJ2-7,ASSHLGLGPEQY
NA,TRBV5-5,TRBJ2-7,ASSGARYEQY
TRBD2,TRBV6-6,TRBJ2-1,ASSYSTGGPFDEQF
NA,TRBV7-3,TRBJ2-7,ASSLTWGGEQY
NA,TRBV29-1,TRBJ1-2,SVEYFAGSNYGYT
TRBD2,TRBV7-9,TRBJ2-7,ASSSTSGGVAYEQY
NA,TRBV2,TRBJ1-1,ASSEPGPKRAF
NA,TRBV13,TRBJ2-7,ASSLGAVDEQY
TRBD1,TRBV5-4,TRBJ1-2,ASSFSGGNYGYT
TRBD1,TRBV6-5,TRBJ2-7,ASSYALTGGDEQY
TRBD1,TRBV5-1,TRBJ2-1,ASSPTGAEQF
NA,TRBV5-4,TRBJ1-2,ASSFAGDHYGYT
NA,TRBV23-1,TRBJ2-7,ASRCGNEQY
TRBD2,TRBV27,TRBJ2-3,ASSSGTSGTDTQY
NA,TRBV11-2,TRBJ2-3,ASSLGDTQY
TRBD1,TRBV9,TRBJ2-7,ASSVGGAGGYEQY
TRBD2,TRBV10-1,TRBJ2-3,ASSESGLAGDTDTQY
NA,TRBV2,TRBJ1-2,ASSTGTTNYGYT
TRBD2,TRBV7-2,TRBJ2-7,ASSLPRTSGSREQY
NA,TRBV19,TRBJ1-5,ASSIGGPQH
NA,TRBV7-9,TRBJ2-2,ASSAGTAPGELF
NA,TRBV5-4,TRBJ1-3,ASSLVGGVSSGNTIY